The 6 T cell receptor beta chains below all came from one sample that was sequenced in a study of T-cell reconstitution after alpha-beta-depleted transplantation in children. General study results and limits: Newly generated T cells supplied most T-cell counts and diversity one year post-transplant.

This sample's TCRbeta library carried unique molecular identifier barcodes. Each CDR3 protein is one row after TCRdb ran MiXCR on the PCR reads. The sample contains about 300,000 distinct CDR3 sequences, roughly 7.8% of which appear only once. These receptors have no identified antigens. Specimen: peripheral blood, collected 360 days after TCRalphabeta/CD19-depleted stem cell transplant. The receptors here all came from a female patient aged 2-15 years who had a stem cell transplant for Fanconi anemia, so the T cells may come from the graft donor.

This clonotype has more than one count but fewer than ten. This chain joins TRBV20-1 and TRBJ1-2, with a tentative D call TRBD1 (5 bases). Germline CDR1 and CDR2: DFQATT and SNEGSKA (reference sequence). The V end was cut by 6 bases, the J end by 6 bases, with 23 bases between. This CDR3 comprises 15 residues. The CDR3 loop reads CSAMGGDRARNGYTF. CDR3 coding DNA: TGCAGTGCCATGGGGGGGGATCGGGCCCGAAATGGCTACACCTTC.

This clonotype was seen repeatedly, ten times or more. The gene calls are TRBV5-1 and TRBJ2-1, with D possibly TRBD2 on 5 matching bases. The germline V and J ends were trimmed by 1 base and 3 bases, with 17 bases remaining between them. Germline-derived CDR1 and CDR2 are SGHRS and YFSETQ. The CDR3 loop spans 17 amino acids. The CDR3 protein is CASSLRSGSGYYNEQFF. CDR3 coding DNA: TGCGCCAGCAGCTTGCGATCGGGGAGCGGATACTACAATGAGCAGTTCTTC.

This clonotype was detected a few times. The chain uses TRBV4-1 and TRBJ1-1, with a weak D call TRBD1 (5 bases). CDR1 is MGHRA and CDR2 is YSYEKL in the germline V gene. This CDR3 contains 15 residues. V lost 1 base to trimming and J lost 5 bases, with 14 bases between them. The CDR3 DNA reads as TGCGCCAGCAGCCAAGGGAGCAGGGCCGGAACTGAAGCTTTCTTT. It specifies CASSQGSRAGTEAFF.

In its sample, this clonotype was seen a few times. The chain employs TRBV6-1 and TRBJ1-2; D remains ambiguous. Germline CDR1 and CDR2: MNHNS and SASEGT. The CDR3 has 13 amino acids. Trimming took 5 bases from V and 3 from J, leaving 10 bases between them. CDR3 amino acids: CASSPPAHYGYTF. The CDR3 DNA reads as TGTGCCAGCAGTCCTCCTGCCCACTATGGCTACACCTTC.

The CDR3 nucleotides are TGCGCCAGCAGCTTTGCCCTAGCGGGGGGGCTCGGAGAGACCCAGTACTTC. The encoded protein is CASSFALAGGLGETQYF. The V and J genes are TRBV5-1 and TRBJ2-5; TRBD2 agrees at 12 bases. Losses at the gene ends were 2 bases for V and 4 bases for J; bases not matched to a gene: 9. Germline V gives CDR1 SGHRS, CDR2 YFSETQ. The CDR3 totals 17 residues.

This clonotype was counted only a few times. This chain connects TRBV9 to TRBJ2-2, with TRBD2 matching over 9 bases. The length of the CDR3 is 17 residues. The V and J ends lost 2 bases and 6 bases, in that order; junction bases with no gene match: 11. Germline CDR1 SGDLS, CDR2 YYNGEE. CDR3 region: CASSVSSSGNPAGELFF. CDR3 nucleotides: TGTGCCAGCAGCGTTTCTTCTAGCGGGAACCCGGCCGGGGAGCTGTTTTTT.